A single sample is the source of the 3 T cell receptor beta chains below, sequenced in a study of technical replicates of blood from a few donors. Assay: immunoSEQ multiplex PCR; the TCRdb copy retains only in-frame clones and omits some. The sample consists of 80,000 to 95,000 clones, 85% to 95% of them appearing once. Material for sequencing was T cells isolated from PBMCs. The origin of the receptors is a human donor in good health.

The CDR3 DNA reads as TGTGCCATCTTACCCGGGACAGGGAGTTCGTCTGGAAACACCATATATTTT. It specifies CAILPGTGSSSGNTIYF. V and J are TRBV10-3 and TRBJ1-3, with TRBD1 matching over 9 bases. Trimming cost V 8 bases and J 1 base; bases outside gene matches: 12. The CDR3 contains 17 residues. The germline V gene encodes CDR1 ENHRY and CDR2 SYGVKD.

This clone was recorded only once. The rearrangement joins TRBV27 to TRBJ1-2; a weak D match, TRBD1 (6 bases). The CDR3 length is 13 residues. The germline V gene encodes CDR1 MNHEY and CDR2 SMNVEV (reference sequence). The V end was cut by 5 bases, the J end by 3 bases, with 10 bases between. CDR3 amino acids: CASSRTVDYGYTF. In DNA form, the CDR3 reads TGTGCCAGCAGTCGGACAGTTGACTATGGCTACACCTTC.

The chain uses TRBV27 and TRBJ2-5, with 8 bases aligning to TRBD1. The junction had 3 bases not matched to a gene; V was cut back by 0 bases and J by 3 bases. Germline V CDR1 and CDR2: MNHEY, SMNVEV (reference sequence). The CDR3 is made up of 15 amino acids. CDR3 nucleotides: TGTGCCAGCAGTTTATCCGAGACAGGGGAAGAGACCCAGTACTTC. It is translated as CASSLSETGEETQYF.